These 14 T cell receptor beta chains share one sample of origin, sequenced in a study of blood T cell repertoires in COVID-19. Method: immunoSEQ multiplex PCR; TCRdb's copy keeps in-frame clones and lacks some. Here the sample spans about 360,000 clones, about 88% being singletons. The sequenced sample consisted of peripheral blood. Every receptor here comes from a woman aged 60-70 years with COVID-19, enrolled during active disease.

This clone was detected only once. The chain employs TRBV7-8 and TRBJ2-5; 9 nucleotides line up with TRBD2. The CDR3 spans 14 residues. After removal of 8 bases from V and 4 bases from J, the junction contained 8 bases not matched to a gene. From germline, CDR1 is SGHVS and CDR2 FQNEAQ. The CDR3 sequence is CASGGGDALETQYF. The CDR3 DNA is TGTGCCAGCGGCGGGGGGGATGCCCTAGAGACCCAGTACTTC.

The V and J genes are TRBV19 and TRBJ1-4; D not resolved. The CDR3 loop spans 17 amino acids. Trimming cost V 3 bases and J 0 bases, with 14 bases left between them. Germline V gene lookup returns CDR1 LNHDA and CDR2 SQIVND (reference sequence). CDR3 amino acids: CASSIWLARTTNEKLFF. The DNA of the CDR3 is TGTGCCAGTAGTATCTGGCTAGCGCGGACAACTAATGAAAAACTGTTTTTT.

This clone was recorded a few times. This chain links TRBV6-2 or TRBV6-3 with TRBJ1-1, with TRBD1 identical over 7 bases. Germline V gene sequence: CDR1 MNHEY, CDR2 SVGEGT. The V gene end was trimmed by 2 bases and the J gene end by 10 bases; junction bases not matched to a gene: 10. This CDR3 has 14 residues. DNA for the CDR3: TGTGCCAGCAGTTACCTGGGACAGTTAGGTGGAGCTTTCTTT. This encodes CASSYLGQLGGAFF.

A single count supports this clone. The J gene is TRBJ2-7, the V gene TRBV7-2; tentatively, D is TRBD1 (6 bases). CDR1 and CDR2 from the germline V gene are SGHTA and FQGNSA. V lost 1 base and J lost 1, with 8 bases in between. The CDR3 runs 14 residues. The CDR3: CASSLDQGSYEQYF. CDR3 sequence (DNA): TGTGCCAGCAGCTTAGATCAGGGGTCCTACGAGCAGTACTTC.

This clone was detected only a few times. This sequence joins TRBV30 and TRBJ1-5; the D is unclear. There are 14 residues in the CDR3. Germline V gives CDR1 GTSNPN, CDR2 SVGIG (reference sequence). V gave up 0 bases and J gave up 6 bases, with 12 bases separating them. Here the CDR3 DNA reads TGTGCCTGGAGTGTACGCACGGGTGGTCAGCCCCAGCATTTT. Encoded protein: CAWSVRTGGQPQHF. The complete variable domain, with remaining parts taken from reference TRBV30 and TRBJ1-5, reads SQTIHQWPATLVQPVGSPLSLECTVEGTSNPNLYWYRQAAGRGLQLLFYSVGIGQISSEVPQNLSASRPQDRQFILSSKKLLLSDSGFYLCAWSVRTGGQPQHFGDGTRLSIL.

The chain is built from TRBV27 and TRBJ2-1, with D maybe TRBD1 (6 bases). V was cut by 3 bases and J by 7 bases, with 16 bases left in between. Germline V gene data show CDR1 as MNHEY and CDR2 as SMNVEV (reference sequence). This CDR3 region has 15 residues. The CDR3 reads CASSFQGQGYNEQFF. The CDR3 DNA reads as TGTGCCAGCAGTTTTCAGGGGCAGGGGTATAATGAGCAGTTCTTC.

CDR3 sequence: CASSSGQGGYGYTF. As DNA, the CDR3 is TGTGCCAGCAGCTCGGGACAGGGCGGCTATGGCTACACCTTC. The chain links TRBV7-8 to TRBJ1-2; 9 bases are shared with TRBD1. The junction had 4 bases not matched to a gene; V was cut back by 4 bases and J by 4 bases. The CDR3 is 14 amino acids. Germline loops: CDR1 SGHVS, CDR2 FQNEAQ. Full variable domain (missing parts from reference TRBV7-8 and TRBJ1-2): GAGVSQSPRYKVAKRGQDVALRCDPISGHVSLFWYQQALGQGPEFLTYFQNEAQLDKSGLPSDRFFAERPEGSVSTLKIQRTQQEDSAVYLCASSSGQGGYGYTFGSGTRLTVV.

The chain joins TRBV19 to TRBJ1-3; TRBD1 aligns across 11 bases. This CDR3 spans 18 amino acids. J was trimmed by 8 bases and V by 6 bases; bases with no gene match: 18. CDR1 and CDR2 (germline): LNHDA, SQIVND (reference sequence). The CDR3 reads CASSLRDRGRMSGDTIYF. CDR3 in DNA: TGTGCCAGTAGCCTCCGGGACAGGGGGAGAATGTCCGGAGACACCATATATTTT.

This clone was recorded only once. The chain is built from TRBV6-5 and TRBJ1-5; 8 nucleotides line up with TRBD1. Germline V CDR1 and CDR2: MNHEY, SVGAGI. The V gene end was trimmed by 6 bases and the J gene end by 6 bases; junction bases not matched to a gene: 7. This CDR3 is 14 amino acids long. CDR3 nucleotide sequence: TGTGCCAGCAGGACCGGACAGGGCGGTCAGCCCCAGCATTTT. Protein: CASRTGQGGQPQHF.

This rearrangement joins TRBV5-1 to TRBJ2-7; D ambiguous. The CDR3 totals 13 residues. CDR1 and CDR2 from the germline V gene are SGHRS and YFSETQ. V lost 4 bases and J lost 3, with 11 bases in between. The CDR3 DNA follows: TGCGCCAGCAGCATAAGCGACGGCTACGAGCAGTACTTC. Its protein product is CASSISDGYEQYF.

The chain links TRBV5-3 to TRBJ2-5; D is possibly TRBD2 (6 bases). TRBV5-3 is known as an ORF, though its function is uncertain. This CDR3 has 16 amino acids. Trimming removed 3 bases at V and 4 bases at J, with 19 bases between. The chain's CDR3 is CARSSSGALGRETQYF. CDR3 in DNA: TGTGCCAGAAGCTCTTCCGGGGCTCTCGGGAGAGAGACCCAGTACTTC.

The CDR3 is CASTGQRMGANVLTF. DNA of the CDR3: TGTGCCAGTACTGGGCAGCGGATGGGGGCCAACGTCCTGACTTTC. The V gene is TRBV19, the J gene TRBJ2-6; possible D gene TRBD2, 5 bases. Deletions cut 7 bases from V and 4 bases from J, with 14 bases between. CDR3 length: 15 residues. Germline V gene sequence: CDR1 LNHDA, CDR2 SQIVND (reference sequence).

This sequence joins TRBV19 and TRBJ1-5; D gene unclear. Germline V gene sequence: CDR1 LNHDA, CDR2 SQIVND (reference sequence). The CDR3 has 12 residues. The V gene lost 5 bases and the J gene lost 9 bases, with 11 bases spanning the gap. The CDR3 DNA is TGTGCCAGTAGTCCCCAAGCGGGGCCCCAGCATTTT. Translation: CASSPQAGPQHF.

V usage is TRBV3-1 (or the pseudogene TRBV3-2) and J usage is TRBJ1-2, with TRBD1 as a possible D gene (5 bases). With 0 bases removed from V and 7 bases from J, the gap between germline ends came to 12 bases. The CDR3 covers 14 residues. CDR1 LGHDT and CDR2 YNNKEL come from the germline V gene (reference sequence). The CDR3 reads CASSQDRWGGGYTF. CDR3 nucleotides: TGTGCCAGCAGCCAAGATCGGTGGGGGGGTGGCTACACCTTC.